The 8 T cell receptor beta chains in this list originate from one sample, sequenced in a study of control samples from healthy donors and cancer patients. Libraries were prepared by immunoSEQ multiplex PCR; TCRdb keeps only in-frame clonotypes and omits some of them. The data hold approximately 100,000 clones, with less than 85% observed a single time. Material for sequencing was PBMCs. These receptors originate from a man in his 70s with lung cancer.

The CDR3 DNA follows: TGTGCCAGCAGCCATGGAGGGGGCGCTGAAGCTTTCTTT. This gives the protein CASSHGGGAEAFF. The chain carries TRBV2 and TRBJ1-1, with TRBD1 matching 7 bases. CDR3 length: 13 residues. With 6 bases clipped from V and 6 bases from J, the junction kept 7 bases outside the gene matches. Germline V gene sequence: CDR1 SNHLY, CDR2 FYNNEI.

The rearrangement joins TRBV28 to TRBJ1-5, with no clear D. The CDR3 has 16 amino acids. Germline loops: CDR1 MDHEN, CDR2 SYDVKM. The V end lost 0 bases, the J end lost 0 bases, and 9 bases lay between the germline ends. CDR3 in DNA: TGTGCCAGCAGTTTATGGTCGGTGAATAGCAATCAGCCCCAGCATTTT. Protein: CASSLWSVNSNQPQHF.

V gene TRBV29-1 combines with J gene TRBJ1-1; weak D call: TRBD1 (6 bases). The CDR3 totals 14 residues. CDR1 is SQVTM and CDR2 is ANQGSEA in the germline V gene. V was pared by 6 bases and J by 3 bases, with 17 bases between. CDR3 amino acids: CSVEQRGAYTEAFF. The CDR3 nucleotides are TGCAGCGTGGAACAACGGGGGGCATACACTGAAGCTTTCTTT.

The J gene is TRBJ1-5, the V gene TRBV6-6; a possible D gene is TRBD1 (5 bases). Trimming took 4 bases from V and 6 from J, leaving 7 bases between them. The germline V gene has CDR1 MNHNY and CDR2 SVGAGI (reference sequence). The CDR3 sequence is 12 residues long. CDR3 loop: CASSFGGQPQHF. Here the CDR3 DNA reads TGTGCCAGCAGTTTTGGGGGTCAGCCCCAGCATTTT.

This chain connects TRBV29-1 to TRBJ1-1; a weak D match, TRBD1 (6 bases). The germline V gene encodes CDR1 SQVTM and CDR2 ANQGSEA. The V end was cut by 5 bases, the J end by 0 bases, with 13 bases between. This CDR3 spans 14 amino acids. CDR3 loop: CSVFTGQMNTEAFF. The CDR3 region has the DNA TGCAGCGTTTTCACCGGACAGATGAACACTGAAGCTTTCTTT.

The J gene is TRBJ2-7, the V gene TRBV6-5; unclear D gene. This CDR3 has 13 amino acids. Germline V gene sequence: CDR1 MNHEY, CDR2 SVGAGI. The V end lost 0 bases, the J end lost 2 bases, and 5 bases lay between the germline ends. The CDR3 DNA is TGTGCCAGCAGTTACTCGACCACCTACGAGCAGTACTTC. Translation gives CASSYSTTYEQYF.

The J gene is TRBJ2-3, the V gene TRBV7-7; D may match TRBD1 or TRBD2 (6 bases each). The CDR3 contains 15 residues. Germline CDR1 reads SSHAT; CDR2 reads FNYEAQ (reference sequence). Trimming took 5 bases from V and 4 from J, leaving 16 bases between them. The CDR3 sequence is CASSPAGGGSDTQYF. In nucleotides, the CDR3 is TGTGCCAGCAGCCCGGCCGGGGGCGGATCAGATACGCAGTATTTT.

The CDR3 here is CATSPAGSYNEQFF. As DNA, the CDR3 is TGTGCCACCAGTCCCGCAGGATCCTACAATGAGCAGTTCTTC. The V call is TRBV24-1, the J call TRBJ2-1, with D unresolved. This CDR3 has 14 amino acids. V was trimmed by 6 bases and J by 1 base, leaving 9 bases between them. Germline CDR1 reads KGHDR; CDR2 reads SFDVKD.